Presented here are 25 T cell receptor beta chains from one specimen sequenced in a study of early T cells in non-severe SARS-CoV-2 infection. TCRdb redid the calling of the 5' RACE reads with MiXCR, one entry per CDR3 protein. The sample has 80,000 to 100,000 distinct CDR3 sequences, 11% seen once. The source material was whole blood, sampled at baseline. The receptors here all came from an adult who was a healthcare worker with PCR-confirmed SARS-CoV-2 infection or an uninfected control (not recorded which).

This clonotype came up a few times. The chain uses TRBV27 and TRBJ2-1, with D perhaps matching TRBD2 (5 bases). The V end was cut by 4 bases, the J end by 8 bases, with 9 bases between. CDR3 size: 12 residues. The germline V gene has CDR1 MNHEY and CDR2 SMNVEV (reference sequence). CDR3: CASSSLVDEQFF. Here the CDR3 DNA reads TGTGCCAGCAGTTCACTAGTGGATGAGCAGTTCTTC.

The chain employs TRBV7-8 and TRBJ2-1, with a weak D call TRBD1 (6 bases). CDR1 is SGHVS, CDR2 FQNEAQ, per germline. The CDR3 totals 15 residues. V lost 5 bases and J lost 1, with 12 bases in between. CDR3 protein: CASSGLDRSYNEQFF. CDR3 coding DNA: TGTGCCAGCAGCGGACTTGACAGGTCCTACAATGAGCAGTTCTTC.

This chain links TRBV20-1 with TRBJ1-4; D unclear. Trimming removed 5 bases from V and 4 bases from J, with 11 bases in between. The CDR3 consists of 13 residues. Germline lookup yields CDR1 DFQATT and CDR2 SNEGSKA (reference sequence). As DNA, the CDR3 is TGCAGTGCTGCGGACTGGAATAATGAAAAACTGTTTTTT. Its translation is CSAADWNNEKLFF.

The chain has TRBV12-5 and TRBJ1-5; possibly TRBD1 for D (5 bases). The V end lost 0 bases, the J end lost 5 bases, and 8 bases lay between the germline ends. The CDR3 has 14 residues. CDR1 LGHNT and CDR2 FRNRAP come from the germline V gene. CDR3 nucleotide sequence: TGTGCTAGTGGTTTGGTAACGGGGGATCAGCCCCAGCATTTT. Its protein is CASGLVTGDQPQHF. The full variable domain, with the rest looked up from reference TRBV12-5 and TRBJ1-5, is DARVTQTPRHKVTEMGQEVTMRCQPILGHNTVFWYRQTMMQGLELLAYFRNRAPLDDSGMPKDRFSAEMPDATLATLKIQPSEPRDSAVYFCASGLVTGDQPQHFGDGTRLSIL.

With regard to this clonotype: Mismatch with germline at one junction end may stem from a read error. The chain links TRBV20-1 to TRBJ2-3, with D perhaps assigned TRBD1 or TRBD2 (5 bases each). The CDR3 spans 16 residues. The germline V gene encodes CDR1 DFQATT and CDR2 SNEGSKA (reference sequence). The CDR3 bases are TGCAGTGCTAGAGATCTTATGGGGCCTAGCACAGATATGCAGTATTTT. As protein: CSARDLMGPSTDMQYF.

This clonotype was counted a few times. The chain carries TRBV20-1 and TRBJ2-7; 10 nucleotides line up with TRBD1. Germline values: CDR1 DFQATT, CDR2 SNEGSKA (reference sequence). V shed 3 bases and J 3 bases; nucleotides not matched to a gene: 5. The CDR3 is made up of 14 amino acids. The CDR3 loop is CSASTGTGVYEQYF. The CDR3 DNA follows: TGCAGTGCTAGCACCGGGACAGGGGTCTACGAGCAGTACTTC.

V is TRBV5-1 and J is TRBJ1-5; 9 bases match TRBD1. The CDR3 is 19 residues long. V dropped 0 bases and J dropped 1; count of bases not matched to a gene: 11. Germline V CDR1 and CDR2: SGHRS, YFSETQ. Written as DNA, the CDR3 is TGCGCCAGCAGCTTGGTGGTCAGGGACAGGGAGTTAAGCAATCAGCCCCAGCATTTT. The encoded protein is CASSLVVRDRELSNQPQHF. Using reference TRBV5-1 and TRBJ1-5 for the parts outside the CDR3, the full variable domain is KAGVTQTPRYLIKTRGQQVTLSCSPISGHRSVSWYQQTPGQGLQFLFEYFSETQRNKGNFPGRFSGRQFSNSRSEMNVSTLELGDSALYLCASSLVVRDRELSNQPQHFGDGTRLSIL.

Notes on this clonotype: The junction shows a germline mismatch at one end, possibly a read error. CDR3 sequence (DNA): TGCGCCAGCAGTTACTCCACCGGGACAGGGCTTTACAATGAGCAGTTCTTC. Translating it yields CASSYSTGTGLYNEQFF. The V gene is TRBV6-6, the J gene TRBJ2-1; TRBD1 agrees at 9 bases. Germline assignment: CDR1 MNHNY and CDR2 SVGAGI (reference sequence). The CDR3 extends over 17 amino acids.

This clonotype was detected a few times. The chain uses TRBV29-1 and TRBJ2-7; no definite D call. Trimming stripped 4 bases from V and 2 bases from J, with 9 bases between. The CDR3 is made up of 12 amino acids. Germline lookup yields CDR1 SQVTM and CDR2 ANQGSEA. The CDR3 here is CSVVFETYEQYF. Here the CDR3 DNA reads TGCAGCGTTGTTTTCGAAACCTACGAGCAGTACTTC.

This clonotype was seen many times. V is TRBV7-6 and J is TRBJ2-5; the match to TRBD2 covers 8 bases. In germline, CDR1 is SGHVS, CDR2 FNYEAQ. CDR3 length: 15 residues. J lost 3 bases, V lost 5 bases, and 8 bases had no gene match. CDR3 loop: CASSQNGRDEETQYF. CDR3 bases: TGTGCCAGCAGCCAGAACGGGAGGGATGAAGAGACCCAGTACTTC.

This clonotype was counted many times. This chain connects TRBV11-3 to TRBJ2-1, with 8 bases fitting TRBD2. The CDR3 is made up of 15 amino acids. Germline CDR1 and CDR2: SGHNT and YENEEA. V gave up 3 bases and J gave up 9 bases; unmatched junction bases: 10. This chain's CDR3 is CASSLERGSGSEQFF. For the CDR3, the DNA is TGTGCCAGCAGCTTGGAGCGGGGGTCGGGTAGTGAGCAGTTCTTC.

This clonotype was found many times. The rearrangement uses TRBV6-1 and TRBJ2-1; D gene ambiguous. CDR1 and CDR2 (germline): MNHNS, SASEGT. V was shortened by 5 bases and J by 6 bases, with 8 bases between the two germline ends. This CDR3 has 12 residues. The CDR3 sequence: CASSSYSNEQFF. The CDR3 coding sequence is TGTGCCAGCAGTAGTTACAGCAATGAGCAGTTCTTC.

The chain joins TRBV30 to TRBJ2-7; 8 bases are shared with TRBD1. The CDR3 extends over 13 amino acids. The junction had 10 bases not matched to a gene; V was cut back by 8 bases and J by 4 bases. Germline V gene data show CDR1 as GTSNPN and CDR2 as SVGIG (reference sequence). CDR3 loop: CAGGGTGGYEQYF. The CDR3 DNA is TGTGCCGGCGGCGGAACAGGGGGATACGAGCAGTACTTC. Full variable domain (rest looked up from reference TRBV30 and TRBJ2-7): SQTIHQWPATLVQPVGSPLSLECTVEGTSNPNLYWYRQAAGRGLQLLFYSVGIGQISSEVPQNLSASRPQDRQFILSSKKLLLSDSGFYLCAGGGTGGYEQYFGPGTRLTVT.

CDR3 sequence: CASSALPDNEQFF. CDR3 nucleotides: TGTGCCAGCAGCGCCCTTCCCGACAATGAGCAGTTCTTC. This chain joins TRBV7-3 and TRBJ2-1; the D is unclear. In germline, CDR1 is SGHTA, CDR2 FQGTGA. The germline V and J ends were trimmed by 5 bases and 5 bases, with 10 bases remaining between them. The CDR3 consists of 13 residues.

This clonotype showed up many times. V and J are TRBV2 and TRBJ2-7; 10 bases match TRBD1. This CDR3 region has 14 residues. The V segment lost 4 bases and the J segment 6 bases; nucleotides outside the gene matches: 6. Germline V gene sequence: CDR1 SNHLY, CDR2 FYNNEI. This chain's CDR3 is CASSVGTGASEQYF. CDR3 coding DNA: TGTGCCAGCAGTGTAGGGACAGGGGCGTCCGAGCAGTACTTC.

This clonotype was found a few times. J is TRBJ2-4 and V is TRBV6-6; D is perhaps TRBD2 (6 bases). The CDR3 contains 14 residues. V gave up 6 bases and J gave up 8 bases, with 17 bases separating them. In germline, CDR1 is MNHNY, CDR2 SVGAGI (reference sequence). The CDR3 bases are TGTGCCAGCAGCCAACCGGGGGAGAGGGACATTCAGTACTTC. Translated, it gives CASSQPGERDIQYF.

This clonotype was seen at least ten times. The chain employs TRBV30 and TRBJ2-7, with D possibly matching TRBD2 (5 bases). V was pared by 5 bases and J by 0 bases, with 14 bases between. CDR3 length: 14 amino acids. Germline lookup yields CDR1 GTSNPN and CDR2 SVGIG (reference sequence). The CDR3 reads CAWAPGFSSYEQYF. The CDR3 region has the DNA TGTGCCTGGGCCCCGGGGTTTAGCTCCTACGAGCAGTACTTC.

The sample holds a few counts of this clonotype. The CDR3 DNA is TGTGCCAGCAGCTTAGAAATGGGGGCAGGGGCCAACGTCCTGACTTTC. As protein: CASSLEMGAGANVLTF. V and J are TRBV7-9 and TRBJ2-6, with D possibly matching TRBD1 (6 bases). Per germline, CDR1 SEHNR and CDR2 FQNEAQ (reference sequence). Trimming took off 1 base at V and 4 bases at J, with 11 bases between the two ends. The CDR3 consists of 16 residues. Using reference TRBV7-9 and TRBJ2-6 for the parts outside the CDR3, the full variable domain is DTGVSQNPRHKITKRGQNVTFRCDPISEHNRLYWYRQTLGQGPEFLTYFQNEAQLEKSRLLSDRFSAERPKGSFSTLEIQRTEQGDSAMYLCASSLEMGAGANVLTFGAGSRLTVL.

For the CDR3, the DNA is TGTGCCAGCAGCTTATGGGACAACTATAATTCACCCCTCCACTTT. It translates to CASSLWDNYNSPLHF. The chain links TRBV7-2 to TRBJ1-6, with a weak D call TRBD1 (6 bases). Trimming removed 2 bases from V and 3 bases from J, with 8 bases in between. Per the germline V gene, CDR1 is SGHTA and CDR2 is FQGNSA. The CDR3 has 15 amino acids.

The J gene is TRBJ2-5, the V gene TRBV29-1; maybe TRBD1 (6 bases). The V end lost 6 bases, the J end lost 5 bases, and 19 bases lay between the germline ends. The length of the CDR3 is 14 residues. The V gene's germline CDR1 is SQVTM and CDR2 ANQGSEA. CDR3 sequence: CSVPHRDPGETQYF. In nucleotides, the CDR3 is TGCAGCGTACCCCACAGGGATCCGGGGGAGACCCAGTACTTC.

This clonotype was detected only a few times. The chain joins TRBV29-1 to TRBJ1-2, with D unclear. Deletions cut 1 base from V and 7 bases from J, with 4 bases between. The CDR3 totals 10 residues. Per the germline V gene, CDR1 is SQVTM and CDR2 is ANQGSEA. This chain's CDR3 is CSVEGSGYTF. In DNA form, the CDR3 reads TGCAGCGTTGAAGGTAGTGGCTACACCTTC.

Ten or more counts support this clonotype. The chain combines TRBV6-2 or TRBV6-3 with TRBJ2-5, with 7 positions matching TRBD1. Germline lookup yields CDR1 MNHEY and CDR2 SVGEGT. The CDR3 has 15 amino acids. V trimming: 7 bases; J trimming: 2 bases; junction bases outside the gene matches: 10. This CDR3 is CASTLYPGQQETQYF. CDR3 in DNA: TGTGCCAGCACCCTATATCCGGGACAGCAAGAGACCCAGTACTTC.

This clonotype was counted at least ten times. This chain uses TRBV27 with TRBJ2-3; 11 bases map to TRBD2. Germline CDR1 and CDR2: MNHEY and SMNVEV (reference sequence). V shed 0 bases, J shed 6 bases, and the junction held 11 bases outside the gene matches. This CDR3 comprises 18 residues. The CDR3 DNA follows: TGTGCCAGCAGTTTATCGTTCACTAGACTAGCGGGAACGGATACGCAGTATTTT. Amino acid sequence: CASSLSFTRLAGTDTQYF.

The sample holds one count of this clonotype. The genes are TRBV20-1 and TRBJ2-7; 12 bases agree with TRBD2. The CDR3 totals 14 residues. V shed 2 bases, J shed 4 bases, and the junction held 3 bases outside the gene matches. Germline CDR1 reads DFQATT; CDR2 reads SNEGSKA (reference sequence). The CDR3 loop reads CSARPGLAGYEQYF. The DNA of the CDR3 is TGCAGTGCTAGACCGGGACTAGCGGGTTACGAGCAGTACTTC.

This clonotype was counted only a few times. In DNA, the CDR3 is TGTGCCAGCAGCTTAATTCAGGGAGCGGATTCACCCCTCCACTTT. It yields the protein CASSLIQGADSPLHF. This chain links TRBV7-2 with TRBJ1-6; D possibly corresponds to TRBD1 (5 bases). This CDR3 is 15 amino acids long. The germline CDR1 and CDR2 sequences are SGHTA and FQGNSA. Trimming removed 2 bases from V and 8 bases from J, with 13 bases in between. Drawing the rest from reference TRBV7-2 and TRBJ1-6, the complete variable domain is GAGVSQSPSNKVTEKGKDVELRCDPISGHTALYWYRQSLGQGLEFLIYFQGNSAPDKSGLPSDRFSAERTGGSVSTLTIQRTQQEDSAVYLCASSLIQGADSPLHFGNGTRLTVT.